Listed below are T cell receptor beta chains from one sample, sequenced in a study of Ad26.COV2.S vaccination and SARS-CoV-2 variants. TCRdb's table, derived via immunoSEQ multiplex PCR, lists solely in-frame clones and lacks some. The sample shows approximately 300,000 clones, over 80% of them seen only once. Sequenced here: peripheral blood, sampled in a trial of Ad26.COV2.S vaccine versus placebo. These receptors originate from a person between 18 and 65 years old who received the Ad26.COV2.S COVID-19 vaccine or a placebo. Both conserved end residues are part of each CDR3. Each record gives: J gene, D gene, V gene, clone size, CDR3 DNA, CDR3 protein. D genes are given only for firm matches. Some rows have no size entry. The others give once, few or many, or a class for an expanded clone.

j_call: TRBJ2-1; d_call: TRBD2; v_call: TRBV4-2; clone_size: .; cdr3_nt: TGTGCCAGCAGCCAAGAAGTGGTAGCGGGGGGGCGGGAGCAGTTCTTC; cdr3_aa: CASSQEVVAGGREQFF
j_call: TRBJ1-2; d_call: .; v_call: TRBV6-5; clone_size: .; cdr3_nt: TGTGCCAGCGGGCCAGACAGGATCTATGGCTACACCTTC; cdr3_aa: CASGPDRIYGYTF
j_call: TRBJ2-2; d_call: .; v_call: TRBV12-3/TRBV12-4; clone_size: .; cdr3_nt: TGTGCCAGCAGCCAAGGGGGCACCGGGGAGCTGTTTTTT; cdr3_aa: CASSQGGTGELFF
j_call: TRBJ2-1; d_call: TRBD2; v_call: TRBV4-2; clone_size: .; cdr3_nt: TGTGCCAGCAGCCAGCGGGTGGGGGGCCTAGCGGGGGAAATTGAGCAGTTCTTC; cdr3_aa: CASSQRVGGLAGEIEQFF
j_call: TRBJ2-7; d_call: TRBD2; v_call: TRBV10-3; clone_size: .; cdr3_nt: TGTGCCATCAGGGCCGGGGGGGGAGCCTACGAGCAGTACTTC; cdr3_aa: CAIRAGGGAYEQYF
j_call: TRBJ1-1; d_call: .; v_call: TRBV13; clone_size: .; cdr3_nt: TGTGCCAGCAGCCTTGTATTTCAGAACCGTTTGCGCCTAAAAGAAGCTTTCTTT; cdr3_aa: CASSLVFQNRLRLKEAFF
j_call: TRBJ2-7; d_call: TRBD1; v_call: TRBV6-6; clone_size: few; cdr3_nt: TGTGCCAGCAGTCATATAGACAGGGGGAGTTACGAGCAGTACTTC; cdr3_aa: CASSHIDRGSYEQYF
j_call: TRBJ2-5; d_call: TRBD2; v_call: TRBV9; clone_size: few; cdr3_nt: TGTGCCAGCAGCGTAGCCAGCGGGGGGCCCGAGACCCAGTACTTC; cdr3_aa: CASSVASGGPETQYF
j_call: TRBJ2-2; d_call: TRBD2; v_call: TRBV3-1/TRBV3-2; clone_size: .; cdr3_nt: TGTGCCAGCAGCCAAAGCGGGGGGGCGAACACCGGGGAGCTGTTTTTT; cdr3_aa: CASSQSGGANTGELFF
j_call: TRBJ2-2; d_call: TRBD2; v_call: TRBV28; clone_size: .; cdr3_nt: TGTGCCAGCAGGACGACTAGCGGGGTGGCGAACACCGGGGAGCTGTTTTTT; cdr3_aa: CASRTTSGVANTGELFF
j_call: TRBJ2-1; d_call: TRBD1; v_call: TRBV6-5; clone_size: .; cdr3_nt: TGTGCCAGCAGTTCAAAATCCGGGACAGCTTACAATGAGCAGTTCTTC; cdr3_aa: CASSSKSGTAYNEQFF
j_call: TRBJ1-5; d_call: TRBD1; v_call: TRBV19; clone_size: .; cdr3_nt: TGTGCCAGTAGTTGGGACAGGGAACAGCCCCAGCATTTT; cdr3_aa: CASSWDREQPQHF
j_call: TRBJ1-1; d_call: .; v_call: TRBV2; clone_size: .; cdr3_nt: TGTGCCAGCAGCGGCCCGTCAGGGAGCACTGAAGCTTTCTTT; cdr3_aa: CASSGPSGSTEAFF
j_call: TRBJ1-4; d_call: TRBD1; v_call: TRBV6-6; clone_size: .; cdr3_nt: TGTGCCAGCAGCCCACAGGGGGAGGATGAAAAACTGTTTTTT; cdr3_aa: CASSPQGEDEKLFF
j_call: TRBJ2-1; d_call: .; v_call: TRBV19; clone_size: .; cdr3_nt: TGTGCCAGTAGTATAATAAGAGGGCCCAATGAGCAGTTCTTC; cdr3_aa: CASSIIRGPNEQFF
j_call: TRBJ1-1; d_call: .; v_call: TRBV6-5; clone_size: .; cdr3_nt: TGTGCCAGCAGTTACAGTCGGCTTCTGAACACTGAAGCTTTCTTT; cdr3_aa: CASSYSRLLNTEAFF
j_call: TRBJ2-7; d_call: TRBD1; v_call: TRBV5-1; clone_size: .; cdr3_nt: TGCGCCACCTCACAGGGGGCTAATTACGAGCAGTACTTC; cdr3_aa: CATSQGANYEQYF
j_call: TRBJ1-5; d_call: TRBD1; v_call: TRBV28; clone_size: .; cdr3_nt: TGTGCCAGCAGTTTCGGGGAGGGGGCGCGGCCCCAGCATTTT; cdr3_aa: CASSFGEGARPQHF
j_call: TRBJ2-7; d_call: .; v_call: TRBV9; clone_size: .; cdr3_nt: TGTGCCAGCAGCGTAGAAGCAGGGAAGCAGTACTTC; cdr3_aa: CASSVEAGKQYF
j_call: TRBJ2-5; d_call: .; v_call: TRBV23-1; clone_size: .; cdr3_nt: TGCGCCAGCAGTCTAGCTGGAGGAGAGACCCAGTACTTC; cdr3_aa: CASSLAGGETQYF
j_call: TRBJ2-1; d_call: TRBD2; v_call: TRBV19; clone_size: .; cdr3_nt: TGTGCCAGTACAAGCGGGGCCGCAGGTGAGCAGTTCTTC; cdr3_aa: CASTSGAAGEQFF
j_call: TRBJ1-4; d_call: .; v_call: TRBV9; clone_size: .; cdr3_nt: TGTGCCAGCAGCGCCCTAACCAGGGGTGGAAAACTGTTTTTT; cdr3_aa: CASSALTRGGKLFF
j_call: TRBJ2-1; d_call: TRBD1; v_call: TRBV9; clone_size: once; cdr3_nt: TGTGCCAGCAGCGTACCCCAGACAGGGCCCTCCTACAATGAGCAGTTCTTC; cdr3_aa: CASSVPQTGPSYNEQFF